The T cell receptor beta chain described here comes from a study of blood T cells in healthy people across ages. Whole-study context: Per two T cells, template switching captured roughly one barcoded beta molecule.

The draw of peripheral blood yielded ten milliliters from each donor. The CDR3 covers 13 residues. Germline CDR1 reads MGHDK; CDR2 reads SYGVNS. The junction had 5 bases not matched to a gene; V was cut back by 4 bases and J by 8 bases. Study conclusions and caveats: Per million T cells, TCR beta diversity dropped roughly linearly as age increased.

In regard to this clonotype: Its antigen is undetermined.

Then a second PCR, running about 7 to 11 cycles, was carried out with a sample-barcoded 5' primer and a J-beta primer mix. Each of the cDNA molecules was tagged by a template-switch adaptor with 12 random nucleotides. MiXCR, run by TCRdb on the 5' RACE reads, gives a single entry per CDR3 protein. The table has around 670,000 distinct CDR3 sequences, approximately 30% seen once. The clonotype was recovered from an elderly woman in good health. Sequences were obtained from blood. The rearrangement links TRBV25-1 to TRBJ2-1, with 7 bases lining up with TRBD1. CDR3 nucleotide sequence: TGTGCCAGCAGTGTAACAGGGGCCCATGAGCAGTTCTTC. This encodes CASSVTGAHEQFF. Full variable domain (rest looked up from reference TRBV25-1 and TRBJ2-1): EADIYQTPRYLVIGTGKKITLECSQTMGHDKMYWYQQDPGMELHLIHYSYGVNSTEKGDLSSESTVSRIRTEHFPLTLESARPSHTSQYLCASSVTGAHEQFFGPGTRLTVL.